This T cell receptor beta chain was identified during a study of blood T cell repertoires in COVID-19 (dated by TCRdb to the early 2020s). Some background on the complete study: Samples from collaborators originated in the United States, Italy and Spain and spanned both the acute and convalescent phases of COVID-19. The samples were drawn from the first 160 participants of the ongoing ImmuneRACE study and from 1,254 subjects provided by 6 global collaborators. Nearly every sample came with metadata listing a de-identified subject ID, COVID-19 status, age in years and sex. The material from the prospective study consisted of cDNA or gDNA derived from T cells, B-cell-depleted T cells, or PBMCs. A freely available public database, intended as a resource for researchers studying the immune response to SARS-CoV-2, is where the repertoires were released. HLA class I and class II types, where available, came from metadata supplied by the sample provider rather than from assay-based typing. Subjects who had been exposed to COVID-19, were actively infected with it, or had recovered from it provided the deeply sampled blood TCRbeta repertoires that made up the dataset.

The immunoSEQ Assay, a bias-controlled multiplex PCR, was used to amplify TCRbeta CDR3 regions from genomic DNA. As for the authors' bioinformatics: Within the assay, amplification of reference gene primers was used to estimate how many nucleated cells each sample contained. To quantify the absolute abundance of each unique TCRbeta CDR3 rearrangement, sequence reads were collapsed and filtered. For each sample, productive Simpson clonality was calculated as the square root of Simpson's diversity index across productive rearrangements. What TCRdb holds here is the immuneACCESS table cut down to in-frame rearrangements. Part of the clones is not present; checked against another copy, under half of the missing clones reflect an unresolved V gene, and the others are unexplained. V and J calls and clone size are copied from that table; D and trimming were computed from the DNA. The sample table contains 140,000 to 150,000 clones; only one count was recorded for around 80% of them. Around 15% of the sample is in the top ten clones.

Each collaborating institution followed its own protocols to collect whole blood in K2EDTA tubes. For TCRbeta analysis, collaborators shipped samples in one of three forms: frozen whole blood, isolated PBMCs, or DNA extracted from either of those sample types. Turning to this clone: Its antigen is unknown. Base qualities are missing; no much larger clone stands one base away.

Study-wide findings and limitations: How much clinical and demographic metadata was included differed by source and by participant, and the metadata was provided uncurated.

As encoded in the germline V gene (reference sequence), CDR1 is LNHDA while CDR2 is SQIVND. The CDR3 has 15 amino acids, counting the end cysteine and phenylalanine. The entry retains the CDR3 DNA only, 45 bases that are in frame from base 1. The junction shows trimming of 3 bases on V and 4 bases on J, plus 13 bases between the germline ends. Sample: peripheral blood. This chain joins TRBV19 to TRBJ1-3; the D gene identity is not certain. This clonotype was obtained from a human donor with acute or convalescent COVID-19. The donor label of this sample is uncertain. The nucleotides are TGTGCCAGTAGTATGAGGGAGGGCCTCGGAAACACCATATATTTT. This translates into CASSMREGLGNTIYF.